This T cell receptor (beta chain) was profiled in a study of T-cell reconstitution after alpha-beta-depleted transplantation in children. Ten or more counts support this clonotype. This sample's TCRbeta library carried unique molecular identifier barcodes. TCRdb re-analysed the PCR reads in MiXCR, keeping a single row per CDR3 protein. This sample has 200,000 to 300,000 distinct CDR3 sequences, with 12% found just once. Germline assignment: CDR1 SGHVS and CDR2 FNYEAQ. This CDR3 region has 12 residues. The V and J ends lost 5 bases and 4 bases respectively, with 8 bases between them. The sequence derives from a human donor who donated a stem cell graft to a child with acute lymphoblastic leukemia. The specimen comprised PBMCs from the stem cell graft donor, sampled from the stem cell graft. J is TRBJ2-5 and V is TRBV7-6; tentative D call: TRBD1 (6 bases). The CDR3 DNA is TGTGCCAGCAGCGACAGGAGAGAGACCCAGTACTTC. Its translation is CASSDRRETQYF.